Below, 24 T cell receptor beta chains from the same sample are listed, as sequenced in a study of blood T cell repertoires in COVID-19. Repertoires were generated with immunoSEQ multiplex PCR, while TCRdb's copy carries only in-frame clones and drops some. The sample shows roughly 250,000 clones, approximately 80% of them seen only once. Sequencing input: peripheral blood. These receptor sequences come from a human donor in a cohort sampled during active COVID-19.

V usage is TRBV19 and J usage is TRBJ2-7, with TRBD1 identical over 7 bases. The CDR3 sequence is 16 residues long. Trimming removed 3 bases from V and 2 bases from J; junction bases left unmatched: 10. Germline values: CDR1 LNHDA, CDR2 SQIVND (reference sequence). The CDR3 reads CASSMGQTEIAYEQYF. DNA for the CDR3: TGTGCCAGTAGTATGGGACAGACTGAAATCGCCTACGAGCAGTACTTC.

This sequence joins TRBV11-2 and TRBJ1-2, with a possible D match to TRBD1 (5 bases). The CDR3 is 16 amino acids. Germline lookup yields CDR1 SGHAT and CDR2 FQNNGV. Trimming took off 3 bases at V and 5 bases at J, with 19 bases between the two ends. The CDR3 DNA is TGTGCCAGCAGCTTTTATCTGGGGGGGAGAAGGTATGGCTACACCTTC. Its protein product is CASSFYLGGRRYGYTF.

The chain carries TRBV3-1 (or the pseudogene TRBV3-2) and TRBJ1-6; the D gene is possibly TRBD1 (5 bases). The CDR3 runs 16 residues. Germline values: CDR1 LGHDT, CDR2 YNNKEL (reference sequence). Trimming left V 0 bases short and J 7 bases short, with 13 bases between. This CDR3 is CASSQDTRERNSPLHF. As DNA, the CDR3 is TGTGCCAGCAGCCAAGATACCAGGGAAAGAAATTCACCCCTCCACTTT.

The CDR3 coding sequence is TGTGCCAGCAGTGATGCGGAGGGGACTGTGTATGGCTACACCTTC. It is translated as CASSDAEGTVYGYTF. The chain employs TRBV6-1 and TRBJ1-2, with D possibly matching TRBD1 (5 bases). CDR3 size: 15 residues. V lost 3 bases to trimming and J lost 5 bases, with 16 bases between them. In germline, CDR1 is MNHNS, CDR2 SASEGT.

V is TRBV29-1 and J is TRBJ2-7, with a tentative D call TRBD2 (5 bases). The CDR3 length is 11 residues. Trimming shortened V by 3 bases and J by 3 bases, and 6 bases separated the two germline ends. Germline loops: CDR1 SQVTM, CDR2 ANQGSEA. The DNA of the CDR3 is TGCAGCGTTGAGAGCGGCTACGAGCAGTACTTC. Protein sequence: CSVESGYEQYF.

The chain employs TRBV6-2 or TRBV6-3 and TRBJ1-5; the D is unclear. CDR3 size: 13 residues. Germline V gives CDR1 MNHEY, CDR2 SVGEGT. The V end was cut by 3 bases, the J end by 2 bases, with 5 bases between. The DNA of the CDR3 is TGTGCCAGCAGTTATCCGGGCAATCAGCCCCAGCATTTT. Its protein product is CASSYPGNQPQHF.

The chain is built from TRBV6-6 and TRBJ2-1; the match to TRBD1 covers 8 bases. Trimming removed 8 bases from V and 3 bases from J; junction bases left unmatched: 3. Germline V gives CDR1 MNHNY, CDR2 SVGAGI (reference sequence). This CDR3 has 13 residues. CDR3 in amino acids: CASDRGLYNEQFF. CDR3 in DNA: TGTGCCAGCGACAGGGGTCTCTACAATGAGCAGTTCTTC.

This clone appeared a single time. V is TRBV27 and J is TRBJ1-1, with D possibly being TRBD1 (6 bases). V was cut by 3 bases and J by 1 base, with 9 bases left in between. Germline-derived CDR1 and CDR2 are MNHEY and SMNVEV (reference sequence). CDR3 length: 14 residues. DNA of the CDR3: TGTGCCAGCAGTTTGGGACACTCGAACACTGAAGCTTTCTTT. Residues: CASSLGHSNTEAFF.

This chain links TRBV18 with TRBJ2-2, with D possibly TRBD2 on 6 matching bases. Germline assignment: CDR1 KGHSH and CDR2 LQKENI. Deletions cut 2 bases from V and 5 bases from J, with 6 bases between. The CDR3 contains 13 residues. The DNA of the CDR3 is TGTGCCAGCTCACCAGCGGGGACCGGGGAGCTGTTTTTT. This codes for CASSPAGTGELFF.

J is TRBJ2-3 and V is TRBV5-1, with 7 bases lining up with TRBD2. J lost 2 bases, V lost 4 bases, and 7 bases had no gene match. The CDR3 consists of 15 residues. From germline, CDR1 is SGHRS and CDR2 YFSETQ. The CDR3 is CASSLGGRPTDTQYF. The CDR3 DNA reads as TGCGCCAGCAGCCTGGGCGGGAGACCCACAGATACGCAGTATTTT. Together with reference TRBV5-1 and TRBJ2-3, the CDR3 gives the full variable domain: KAGVTQTPRYLIKTRGQQVTLSCSPISGHRSVSWYQQTPGQGLQFLFEYFSETQRNKGNFPGRFSGRQFSNSRSEMNVSTLELGDSALYLCASSLGGRPTDTQYFGPGTRLTVL.

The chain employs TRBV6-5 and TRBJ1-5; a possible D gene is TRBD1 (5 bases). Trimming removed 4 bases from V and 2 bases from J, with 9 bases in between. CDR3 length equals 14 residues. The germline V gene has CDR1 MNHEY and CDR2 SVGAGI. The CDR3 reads CASSWGDGNQPQHF. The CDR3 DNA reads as TGTGCCAGCAGTTGGGGGGATGGCAATCAGCCCCAGCATTTT.

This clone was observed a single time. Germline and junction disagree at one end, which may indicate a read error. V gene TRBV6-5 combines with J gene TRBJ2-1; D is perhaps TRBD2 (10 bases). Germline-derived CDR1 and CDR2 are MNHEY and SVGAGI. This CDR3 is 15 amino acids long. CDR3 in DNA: TGCGGGACAGGGAAAGTGACTAGCGGGTACAATGAGCAGTTCTTC. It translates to CGTGKVTSGYNEQFF.

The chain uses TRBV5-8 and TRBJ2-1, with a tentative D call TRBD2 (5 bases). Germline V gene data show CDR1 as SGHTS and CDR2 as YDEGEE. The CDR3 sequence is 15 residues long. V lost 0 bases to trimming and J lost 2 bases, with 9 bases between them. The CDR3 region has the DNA TGTGCCAGCAGCTTGGGGAGGAGAACCTACAATGAGCAGTTCTTC. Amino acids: CASSLGRRTYNEQFF.

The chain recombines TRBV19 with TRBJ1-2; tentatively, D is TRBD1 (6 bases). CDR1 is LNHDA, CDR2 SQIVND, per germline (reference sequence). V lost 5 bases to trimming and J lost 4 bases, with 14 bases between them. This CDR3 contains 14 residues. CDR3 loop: CASSPNQGSYGYTF. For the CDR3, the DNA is TGTGCCAGTAGTCCTAATCAGGGGAGCTATGGCTACACCTTC.

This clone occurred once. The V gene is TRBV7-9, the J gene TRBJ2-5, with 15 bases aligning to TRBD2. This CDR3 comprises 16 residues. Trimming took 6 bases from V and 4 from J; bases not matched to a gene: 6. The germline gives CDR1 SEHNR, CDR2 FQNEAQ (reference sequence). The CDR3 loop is CASSSGTSGRSETQYF. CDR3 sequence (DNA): TGTGCCAGCAGTTCCGGGACTAGCGGGAGGTCAGAGACCCAGTACTTC. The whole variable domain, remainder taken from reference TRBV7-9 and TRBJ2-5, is DTGVSQNPRHKITKRGQNVTFRCDPISEHNRLYWYRQTLGQGPEFLTYFQNEAQLEKSRLLSDRFSAERPKGSFSTLEIQRTEQGDSAMYLCASSSGTSGRSETQYFGPGTRLLVL.

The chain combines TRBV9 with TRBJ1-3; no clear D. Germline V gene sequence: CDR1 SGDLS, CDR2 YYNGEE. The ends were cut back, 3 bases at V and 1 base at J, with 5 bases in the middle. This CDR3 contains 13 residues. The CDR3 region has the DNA TGTGCCAGCAGCGAAACTTCTGGAAACACCATATATTTT. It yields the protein CASSETSGNTIYF. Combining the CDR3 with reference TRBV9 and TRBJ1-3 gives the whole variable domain DSGVTQTPKHLITATGQRVTLRCSPRSGDLSVYWYQQSLDQGLQFLIQYYNGEERAKGNILERFSAQQFPDLHSELNLSSLELGDSALYFCASSETSGNTIYFGEGSWLTVV.

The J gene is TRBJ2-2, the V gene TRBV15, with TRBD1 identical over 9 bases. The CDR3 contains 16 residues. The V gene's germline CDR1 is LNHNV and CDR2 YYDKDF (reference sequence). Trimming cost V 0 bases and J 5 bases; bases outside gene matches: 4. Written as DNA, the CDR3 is TGTGCCACCAGCAGAGATCCGACAGGGGGTACCGGGGAGCTGTTTTTT. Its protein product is CATSRDPTGGTGELFF.

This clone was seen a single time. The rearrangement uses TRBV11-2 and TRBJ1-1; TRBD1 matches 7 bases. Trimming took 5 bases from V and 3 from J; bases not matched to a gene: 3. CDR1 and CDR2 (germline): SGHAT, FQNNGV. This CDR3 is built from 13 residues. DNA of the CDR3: TGTGCCAGCAGCCGTACAGGGGACACTGAAGCTTTCTTT. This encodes CASSRTGDTEAFF. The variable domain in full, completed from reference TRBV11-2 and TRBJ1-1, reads EAGVAQSPRYKIIEKRQSVAFWCNPISGHATLYWYQQILGQGPKLLIQFQNNGVVDDSQLPKDRFSAERLKGVDSTLKIQPAKLEDSAVYLCASSRTGDTEAFFGQGTRLTVV.

Written as DNA, the CDR3 is TGCGCCAGCAGTGAAACTAGCGGGGGAATCTACGAGCAGTACTTC. Translation gives CASSETSGGIYEQYF. The chain couples TRBV10-1 to TRBJ2-7; 11 bases are shared with TRBD2. Trimming at V came to 3 bases and at J to 3 bases, leaving 4 bases not matched to a gene. Germline V gene data show CDR1 as WNHNN and CDR2 as SYGVQD (reference sequence). The CDR3 totals 15 residues.

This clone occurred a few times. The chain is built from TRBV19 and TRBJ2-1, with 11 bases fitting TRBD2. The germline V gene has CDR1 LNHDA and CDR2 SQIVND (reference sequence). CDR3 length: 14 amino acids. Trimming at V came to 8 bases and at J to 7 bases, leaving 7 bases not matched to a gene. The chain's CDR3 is CASHSGRARNEQFF. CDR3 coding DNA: TGTGCCAGTCATAGCGGGAGGGCGAGGAATGAGCAGTTCTTC.

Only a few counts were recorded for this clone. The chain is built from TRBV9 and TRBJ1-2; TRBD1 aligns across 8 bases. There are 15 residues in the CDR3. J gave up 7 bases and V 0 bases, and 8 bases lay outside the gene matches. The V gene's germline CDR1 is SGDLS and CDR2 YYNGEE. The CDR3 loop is CASSVGTGRGPGYTF. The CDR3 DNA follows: TGTGCCAGCAGCGTAGGGACGGGCAGGGGGCCTGGCTACACCTTC.

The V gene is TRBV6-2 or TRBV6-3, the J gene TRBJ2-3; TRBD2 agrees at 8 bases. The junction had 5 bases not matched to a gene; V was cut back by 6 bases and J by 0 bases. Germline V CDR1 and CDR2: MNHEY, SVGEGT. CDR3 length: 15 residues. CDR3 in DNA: TGTGCCAGCAGCCTTAGCGGGACTAGCACAGATACGCAGTATTTT. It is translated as CASSLSGTSTDTQYF.

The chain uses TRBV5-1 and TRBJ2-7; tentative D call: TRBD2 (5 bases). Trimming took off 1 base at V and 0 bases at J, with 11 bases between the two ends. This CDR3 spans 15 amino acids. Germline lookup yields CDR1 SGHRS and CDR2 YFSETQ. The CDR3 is CASSLLIGSSYEQYF. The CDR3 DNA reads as TGCGCCAGCAGCTTGTTAATAGGGAGCTCCTACGAGCAGTACTTC.

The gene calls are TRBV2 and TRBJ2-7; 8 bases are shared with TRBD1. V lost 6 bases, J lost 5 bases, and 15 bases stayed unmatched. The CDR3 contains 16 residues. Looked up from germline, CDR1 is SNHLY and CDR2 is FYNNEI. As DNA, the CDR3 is TGTGCCAGCAGGGCGGACAGGGATTCTATGCGGGACGAGCAGTACTTC. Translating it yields CASRADRDSMRDEQYF.